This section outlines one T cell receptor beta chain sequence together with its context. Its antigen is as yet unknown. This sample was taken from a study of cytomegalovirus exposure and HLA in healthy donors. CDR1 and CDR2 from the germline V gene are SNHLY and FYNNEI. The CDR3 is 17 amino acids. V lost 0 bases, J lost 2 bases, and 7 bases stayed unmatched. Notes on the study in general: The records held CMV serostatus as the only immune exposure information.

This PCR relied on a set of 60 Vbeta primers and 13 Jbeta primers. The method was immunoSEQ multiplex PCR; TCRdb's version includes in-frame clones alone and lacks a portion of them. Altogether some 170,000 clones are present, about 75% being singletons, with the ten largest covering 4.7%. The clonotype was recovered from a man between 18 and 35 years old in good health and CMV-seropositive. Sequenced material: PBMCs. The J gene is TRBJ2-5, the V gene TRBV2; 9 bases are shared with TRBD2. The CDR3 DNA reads TGTGCCAGCAGTGAAGCGCGAGCGGGAGGCCTTCAAGAGACCCAGTACTTC. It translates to CASSEARAGGLQETQYF.